The 20 T cell receptor beta chains listed next were all sequenced from one sample in a study of blood T cells in healthy people across ages. A second PCR of 7 to 11 cycles used a sample-barcoded 5' primer and a J-beta primer mix. From the 5' RACE reads, TCRdb called clonotypes with MiXCR, one entry per CDR3 protein. This sample yields 750,000 to 1,000,000 distinct CDR3 sequences, of which about 28% are seen a single time; about 9.4% belongs to the top ten. Another study also made use of these data, one on T cells of mothers and their children.

Specimen: blood. These receptor sequences come from a woman in her 40s in good health.

Points on this clonotype: This may stem from a read error, because a much larger clone lies one nucleotide away. V usage is TRBV4-1 and J usage is TRBJ2-1, with unresolved D. Trimming pared 4 bases from V and 10 bases from J, leaving 17 bases between. CDR1 and CDR2 (germline): MGHRA, YSYEKL. CDR3 length: 14 amino acids. CDR3 protein: CASSPIEDSYEQFF. CDR3 sequence (DNA): TGCGCCAGCAGCCCCATAGAGGATTCCTACGAGCAGTTCTTC.

V is TRBV15 and J is TRBJ1-4; the D is unclear. From germline, CDR1 is LNHNV and CDR2 YYDKDF (reference sequence). The CDR3 length is 15 residues. V lost 5 bases, J lost 2 bases, and 12 bases lay in between. The CDR3 DNA sequence: TGTGCCACCAGCCCTCGGACGGGGACTAATGAAAAACTGTTTTTT. Translated, it gives CATSPRTGTNEKLFF.

This clonotype was seen ten or more times. This chain connects TRBV10-3 to TRBJ2-7; 7 bases are a match to TRBD2. Trimming cost V 5 bases and J 9 bases; bases outside gene matches: 13. CDR1 ENHRY and CDR2 SYGVKD come from the germline V gene. The CDR3 contains 14 residues. CDR3 DNA sequence: TGTGCCATCAGTACCGGGACTGACTCGGGGGGGCAGTACTTC. It codes for CAISTGTDSGGQYF.

The table lists this clonotype with a few counts. This rearrangement joins TRBV5-1 to TRBJ1-2, with D tentatively TRBD1 (5 bases). V was clipped by 7 bases and J by 4 bases, with 8 bases between them. The CDR3 spans 11 residues. CDR1 is SGHRS, CDR2 YFSETQ, per germline. Written as DNA, the CDR3 is TGCGCCAGCGGGACGGGCTATGGCTACACCTTC. Its protein product is CASGTGYGYTF.

Ten or more counts support this clonotype. Germline and junction disagree at one end, which may indicate a read error. The V and J genes are TRBV29-1 and TRBJ2-7; D remains unclear. The CDR3 has 12 amino acids. CDR1 and CDR2 from the germline V gene are SQVTM and ANQGSEA. DNA of the CDR3: TGCAGCGTTCAAGATCCCGGTCAGGCCCAGTACTTC. It is translated as CSVQDPGQAQYF.

The table lists this clonotype with a few counts. The rearrangement joins TRBV7-2 to TRBJ2-7, with 10 nucleotides matching TRBD1. The CDR3 covers 16 residues. Losses at the gene ends were 3 bases for V and 5 bases for J; bases not matched to a gene: 10. Germline V gives CDR1 SGHTA, CDR2 FQGNSA. The CDR3 region has the DNA TGTGCCAGCAGCTTTTCCGGGACAGGGGTCCGGAACGAGCAGTACTTC. As protein: CASSFSGTGVRNEQYF.

Ten or more counts support this clonotype. The V call is TRBV24-1, the J call TRBJ1-2; TRBD1 matches at 8 bases. Germline CDR1 KGHDR, CDR2 SFDVKD. Germline trimming cut 0 bases from V and 8 bases from J; bases unmatched to any gene: 4. CDR3 length: 14 residues. The CDR3 bases are TGTGCCACCAGTGATTTGAGGACAGGGAGCGGCTACACCTTC. This codes for CATSDLRTGSGYTF.

This clonotype occurred once. A much larger clone is a single base away; this may be a read error. This chain connects TRBV11-2 to TRBJ2-5; D is perhaps TRBD1 or TRBD2 (5 bases each). Matching the DNA end better, TRBJ2-7 makes the J call doubtful. Germline V gene sequence: CDR1 SGHAT, CDR2 FQNNGV. This CDR3 has 14 residues. CDR3 DNA sequence: TGTGCCGGCAGCTTTCGGGGCAACAGCGTCGAGCAGTACTTC. Translated: CAGSFRGNSVEQYF.

In this sample, this clonotype turned up a few times. The chain joins TRBV6-4 to TRBJ2-1; D is perhaps TRBD2 (7 bases). Germline CDR1 is MRHNA and CDR2 is SNTAGT. Trimming removed 7 bases at V and 2 bases at J, with 21 bases between. The CDR3 spans 17 residues. CDR3 amino acids: CASNLGGGGAAYNEQFF. The CDR3 DNA sequence: TGTGCCAGCAATCTCGGTGGTGGGGGGGCGGCCTACAATGAGCAGTTCTTC.

This clonotype was counted between two and nine times. In DNA form, the CDR3 reads TGTGCCAGCTCAGCATCGGACACGAGTCTCTATGGCTACACCTTC. This encodes CASSASDTSLYGYTF. V usage is TRBV18 and J usage is TRBJ1-2, with D tentatively TRBD1 (5 bases). The CDR3 consists of 15 residues. The V gene's germline CDR1 is KGHSH and CDR2 LQKENI. V dropped 5 bases and J dropped 4 bases, with 17 bases sitting between them. The complete variable domain, with remaining parts taken from reference TRBV18 and TRBJ1-2, reads NAGVMQNPRHLVRRRGQEARLRCSPMKGHSHVYWYRQLPEEGLKFMVYLQKENIIDESGMPKERFSAEFPKEGPSILRIQQVVRGDSAAYFCASSASDTSLYGYTFGSGTRLTVV.

Concerning this clonotype: Germline and junction disagree at one end, which may indicate a read error. J is TRBJ1-1 and V is TRBV28; D unclear. The germline gives CDR1 MDHEN, CDR2 SYDVKM. The CDR3 has 13 amino acids. CDR3 nucleotides: TGTGCCAGCATCCCCAGCCCCAACACTGTAGCTTTCTTT. Its translation: CASIPSPNTVAFF.

This clonotype was seen repeatedly, ten times or more. The chain is built from TRBV12-3 or TRBV12-4 and TRBJ2-1; 8 nucleotides match TRBD2. V gave up 10 bases and J gave up 8 bases; unmatched junction bases: 16. There are 15 residues in the CDR3. The DNA of the CDR3 is TGTGCCACCATCGCCTACCGGGGGGGCGTAGATGAGCAGTTCTTC. This translates into CATIAYRGGVDEQFF.

This clonotype was detected ten times or more. The rearrangement joins TRBV7-2 to TRBJ1-1; no definite D call. This CDR3 contains 12 residues. V gave up 3 bases and J gave up 5 bases, with 7 bases separating them. Germline V gene lookup returns CDR1 SGHTA and CDR2 FQGNSA. The CDR3 sequence is CASSLRETEAFF. The CDR3, as DNA: TGTGCCAGCAGCTTGCGGGAAACTGAAGCTTTCTTT.

This clonotype has at least ten counts. J is TRBJ2-1 and V is TRBV20-1; D may be TRBD2 (7 bases). Germline V lookup: CDR1 DFQATT, CDR2 SNEGSKA (reference sequence). Trimming pared 1 base from V and 6 bases from J, leaving 10 bases between. The CDR3 runs 13 residues. The CDR3: CSARVGGANEQFF. The CDR3 coding sequence is TGCAGTGCTAGAGTGGGGGGGGCCAATGAGCAGTTCTTC.

This clonotype was counted between two and nine times. Sequence at one end of the junction differs from germline and may be a read error. Here the CDR3 DNA reads TGTGCCAGCAGCGAGACGTTGGCGGGGGGATCCTGCAATGAGCAGTTCTTC. It is translated as CASSETLAGGSCNEQFF. The chain links TRBV9 to TRBJ2-1, with TRBD2 matching 8 bases. This CDR3 has 17 amino acids. CDR1 and CDR2 from the germline V gene are SGDLS and YYNGEE.

This chain connects TRBV9 to TRBJ2-1; a possible D gene is TRBD1 (6 bases). The assigned J gene may be wrong: the sequence end matches TRBJ2-7 better. Germline CDR1 and CDR2: SGDLS and YYNGEE. The CDR3 is made up of 17 amino acids. The CDR3 DNA reads TGTGCCAGCAGCGTTTCGCAGGGGAACCTCCCATACAATGAGCAGTACTTC. Translation: CASSVSQGNLPYNEQYF.

A note on this clonotype: This may come from a read error, since a much larger clone is one base off. V and J are TRBV12-3 or TRBV12-4 and TRBJ1-1; the D gene is possibly TRBD1 (5 bases). V lost 4 bases and J lost 5, with 11 bases in between. The CDR3 contains 13 residues. The CDR3 nucleotides are TGTGCCAGCAGTTCAGCGGGGACGACTGAAGCTTTCTTT. This encodes CASSSAGTTEAFF.

V gene TRBV7-2 combines with J gene TRBJ1-2; 8 nucleotides match TRBD1. Germline CDR1 SGHTA, CDR2 FQGNSA. Germline trimming cut 3 bases from V and 0 bases from J; bases unmatched to any gene: 6. This CDR3 has 16 amino acids. The CDR3 DNA reads TGTGCCAGCAGCTTCGGGACAGGCTCCACTAACTATGGCTACACCTTC. Its protein product is CASSFGTGSTNYGYTF.

The chain has TRBV27 and TRBJ1-5; D gene ambiguous. The CDR3 has 15 amino acids. Germline lookup yields CDR1 MNHEY and CDR2 SMNVEV (reference sequence). Trimming took off 0 bases at V and 2 bases at J, with 8 bases between the two ends. CDR3 loop: CASSLSPNGNQPQHF. As DNA, the CDR3 is TGTGCCAGCAGTTTATCCCCAAATGGCAATCAGCCCCAGCATTTT.

The sample holds many counts of this clonotype. This rearrangement joins TRBV29-1 to TRBJ1-2, with TRBD1 identical over 12 bases. Germline CDR1 and CDR2: SQVTM and ANQGSEA. Trimming removed 6 bases from V and 6 bases from J; junction bases left unmatched: 8. The CDR3 consists of 14 residues. The CDR3: CSVARDRGRDGYTF. The CDR3 DNA is TGCAGCGTGGCCCGGGACAGGGGGCGAGATGGCTACACCTTC. Based on the CDR3 plus reference TRBV29-1 and TRBJ1-2, the full variable domain is SAVISQKPSRDICQRGTSLTIQCQVDSQVTMMFWYRQQPGQSLTLIATANQGSEATYESGFVIDKFPISRPNLTFSTLTVSNMSPEDSSIYLCSVARDRGRDGYTFGSGTRLTVV.